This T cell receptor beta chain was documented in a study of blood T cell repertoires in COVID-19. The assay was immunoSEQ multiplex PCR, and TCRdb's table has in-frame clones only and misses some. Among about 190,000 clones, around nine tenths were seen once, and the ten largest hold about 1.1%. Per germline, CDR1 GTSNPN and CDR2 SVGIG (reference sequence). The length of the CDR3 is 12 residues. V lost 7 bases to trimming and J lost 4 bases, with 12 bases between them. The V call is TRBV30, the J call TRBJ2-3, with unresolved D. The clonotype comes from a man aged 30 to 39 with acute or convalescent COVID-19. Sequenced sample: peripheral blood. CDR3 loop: CALRNWSDTQYF. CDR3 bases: TGTGCCTTAAGAAACTGGTCAGATACGCAGTATTTT.